This T cell receptor (beta chain) emerged from a study of T cell responses to AZD1222 COVID-19 vaccine. The wider study: The study pooled second doses at about 4 or about 12 weeks.

Findings of the study overall: Clonal diversity was possibly underestimated, and the donors were mostly white British, with more females. Targets within unmutated variant regions were reportedly found for nearly half of spike-specific TCRs. A rise in Spike-specific TCR breadth and depth followed two AZD1222 doses.

V shed 5 bases and J shed 4 bases, with 8 bases lying between them. CDR1 is MDHEN, CDR2 SYDVKM, per germline. The CDR3 sequence is 12 residues long. Notes on this clone: Antigen unknown.

TCRdb's table, derived via immunoSEQ multiplex PCR, lists solely in-frame clones and lacks some. The table has roughly 100,000 clones, 85% to 90% seen once. The source material was peripheral blood, sampled on day 0 of AZD1222 vaccination. This sequence joins TRBV28 and TRBJ1-2; unclear D gene. This TCR derives from an adult in good health. The CDR3 spells CASSTDGYGYTF. The DNA for the CDR3 is TGTGCCAGCAGTACGGACGGCTATGGCTACACCTTC.